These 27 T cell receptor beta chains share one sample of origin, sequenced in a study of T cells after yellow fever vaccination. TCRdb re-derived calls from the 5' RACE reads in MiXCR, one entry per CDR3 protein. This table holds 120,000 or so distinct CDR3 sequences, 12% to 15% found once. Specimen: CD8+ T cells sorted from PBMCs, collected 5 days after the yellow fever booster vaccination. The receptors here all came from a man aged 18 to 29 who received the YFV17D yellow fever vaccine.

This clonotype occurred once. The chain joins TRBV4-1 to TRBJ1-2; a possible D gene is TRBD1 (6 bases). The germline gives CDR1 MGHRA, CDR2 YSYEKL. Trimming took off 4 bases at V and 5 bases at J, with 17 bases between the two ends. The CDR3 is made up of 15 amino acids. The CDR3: CASSRLDRSEYGYTF. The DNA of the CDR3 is TGCGCCAGCAGCCGTCTAGACAGGTCAGAATATGGCTACACCTTC.

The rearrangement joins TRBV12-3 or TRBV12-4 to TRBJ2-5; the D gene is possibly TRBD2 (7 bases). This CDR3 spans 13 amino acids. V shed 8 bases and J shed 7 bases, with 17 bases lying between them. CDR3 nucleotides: TGTGCCAGCGGCATGGGGGGGCTAGGGACCCAGTACTTC. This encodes CASGMGGLGTQYF.

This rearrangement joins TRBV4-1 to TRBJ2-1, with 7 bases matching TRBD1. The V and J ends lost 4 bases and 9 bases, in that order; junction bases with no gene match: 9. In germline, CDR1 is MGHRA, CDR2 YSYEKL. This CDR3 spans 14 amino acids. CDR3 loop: CASSPRLGGVEQFF. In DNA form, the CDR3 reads TGCGCCAGCAGCCCTCGTCTAGGGGGCGTTGAGCAGTTCTTC.

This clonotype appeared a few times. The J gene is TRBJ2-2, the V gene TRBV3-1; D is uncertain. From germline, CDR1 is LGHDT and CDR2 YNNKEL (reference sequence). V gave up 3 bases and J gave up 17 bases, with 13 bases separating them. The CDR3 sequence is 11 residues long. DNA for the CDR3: TGTGCCAGCAGCCAGGGGAAAGAGATTTTTTTT. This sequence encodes CASSQGKEIFF.

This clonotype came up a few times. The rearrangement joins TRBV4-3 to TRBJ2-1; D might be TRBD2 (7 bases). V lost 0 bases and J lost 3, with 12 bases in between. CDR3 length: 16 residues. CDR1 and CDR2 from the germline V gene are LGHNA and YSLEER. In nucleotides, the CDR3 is TGCGCCAGCAGCCAAGAAAGGGGGGGGAACTACAATGAGCAGTTCTTC. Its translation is CASSQERGGNYNEQFF.

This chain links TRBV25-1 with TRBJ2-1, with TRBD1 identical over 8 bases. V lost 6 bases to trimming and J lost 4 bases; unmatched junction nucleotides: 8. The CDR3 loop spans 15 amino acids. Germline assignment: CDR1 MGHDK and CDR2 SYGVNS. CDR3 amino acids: CASRGPGQVYNEQFF. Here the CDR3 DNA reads TGTGCCAGCAGAGGCCCGGGACAGGTGTACAATGAGCAGTTCTTC.

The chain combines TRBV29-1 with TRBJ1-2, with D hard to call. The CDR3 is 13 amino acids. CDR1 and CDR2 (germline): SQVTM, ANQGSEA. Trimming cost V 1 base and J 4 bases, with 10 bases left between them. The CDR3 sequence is CSVEGGWGYGYTF. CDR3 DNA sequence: TGCAGCGTTGAAGGGGGTTGGGGCTATGGCTACACCTTC. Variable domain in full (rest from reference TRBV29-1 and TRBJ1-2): SAVISQKPSRDICQRGTSLTIQCQVDSQVTMMFWYRQQPGQSLTLIATANQGSEATYESGFVIDKFPISRPNLTFSTLTVSNMSPEDSSIYLCSVEGGWGYGYTFGSGTRLTVV.

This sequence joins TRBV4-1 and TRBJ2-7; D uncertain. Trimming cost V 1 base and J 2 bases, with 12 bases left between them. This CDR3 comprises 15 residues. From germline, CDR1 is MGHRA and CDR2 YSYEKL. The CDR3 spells CASSQVLERTYEQYF. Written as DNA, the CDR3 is TGCGCCAGCAGCCAAGTCCTTGAGCGCACCTACGAGCAGTACTTC.

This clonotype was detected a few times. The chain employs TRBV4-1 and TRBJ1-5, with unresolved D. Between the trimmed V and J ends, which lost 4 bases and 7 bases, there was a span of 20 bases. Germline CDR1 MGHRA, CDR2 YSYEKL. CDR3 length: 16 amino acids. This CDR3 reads CASSRALGGGNQPQHF. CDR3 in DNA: TGCGCCAGCAGCCGAGCCTTAGGAGGCGGGAACCAGCCCCAGCATTTT.

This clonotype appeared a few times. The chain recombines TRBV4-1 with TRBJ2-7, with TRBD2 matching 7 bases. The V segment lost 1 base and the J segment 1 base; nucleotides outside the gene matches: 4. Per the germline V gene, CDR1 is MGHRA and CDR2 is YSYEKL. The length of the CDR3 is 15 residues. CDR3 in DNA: TGCGCCAGCAGCCAAGTGGGAGGGCCATCCTACGAGCAGTACTTC. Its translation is CASSQVGGPSYEQYF.

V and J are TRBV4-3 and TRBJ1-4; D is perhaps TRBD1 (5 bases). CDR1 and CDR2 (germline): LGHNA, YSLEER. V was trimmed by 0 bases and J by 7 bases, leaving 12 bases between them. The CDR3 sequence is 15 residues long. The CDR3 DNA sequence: TGCGCCAGCAGCCAAGATCGCGGGGGAAGTGAAAAACTGTTTTTT. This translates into CASSQDRGGSEKLFF.

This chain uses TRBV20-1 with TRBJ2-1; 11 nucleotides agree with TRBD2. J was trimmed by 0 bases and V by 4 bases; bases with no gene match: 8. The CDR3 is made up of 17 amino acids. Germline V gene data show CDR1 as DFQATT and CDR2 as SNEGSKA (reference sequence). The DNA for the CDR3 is TGCAGTGCTATAGGACTAGCGGGTCCTAGCTCCTACAATGAGCAGTTCTTC. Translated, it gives CSAIGLAGPSSYNEQFF.

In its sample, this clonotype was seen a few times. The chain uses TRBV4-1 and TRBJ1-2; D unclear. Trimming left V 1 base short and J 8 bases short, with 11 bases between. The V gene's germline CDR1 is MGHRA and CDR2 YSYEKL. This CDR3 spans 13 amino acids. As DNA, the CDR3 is TGCGCCAGCAGCCAAGTTGACGAAATCGGCTACACCTTC. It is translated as CASSQVDEIGYTF.

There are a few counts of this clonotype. CDR3 sequence: CSAGTGRNTEAFF. CDR3 nucleotide sequence: TGCAGTGCGGGGACAGGACGGAACACTGAAGCTTTCTTT. The chain employs TRBV20-1 and TRBJ1-1; the match to TRBD1 covers 8 bases. Germline CDR1 DFQATT, CDR2 SNEGSKA (reference sequence). This CDR3 has 13 residues. The J segment lost 1 base and the V segment lost 6 bases, leaving 4 bases of the junction unmatched.

The CDR3 protein is CASSLETGAEAFF. The DNA of the CDR3 is TGTGCCAGCAGCCTCGAGACCGGGGCTGAAGCTTTCTTT. V is TRBV7-9 and J is TRBJ1-1; no definite D call. V lost 5 bases and J lost 6, with 13 bases in between. The germline V gene encodes CDR1 SEHNR and CDR2 FQNEAQ (reference sequence). The CDR3 contains 13 residues.

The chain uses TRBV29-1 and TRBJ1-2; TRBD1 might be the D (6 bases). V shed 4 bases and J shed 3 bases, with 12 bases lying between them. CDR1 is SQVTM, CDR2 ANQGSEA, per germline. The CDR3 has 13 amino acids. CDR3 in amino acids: CSVVSGADYGYTF. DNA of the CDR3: TGCAGCGTTGTGTCGGGGGCCGACTATGGCTACACCTTC. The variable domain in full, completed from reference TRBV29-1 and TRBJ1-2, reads SAVISQKPSRDICQRGTSLTIQCQVDSQVTMMFWYRQQPGQSLTLIATANQGSEATYESGFVIDKFPISRPNLTFSTLTVSNMSPEDSSIYLCSVVSGADYGYTFGSGTRLTVV.

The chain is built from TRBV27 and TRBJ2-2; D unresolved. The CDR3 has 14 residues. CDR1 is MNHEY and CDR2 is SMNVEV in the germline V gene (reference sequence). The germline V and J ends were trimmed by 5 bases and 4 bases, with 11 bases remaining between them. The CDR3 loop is CASSLLDGTGELFF. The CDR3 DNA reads TGTGCCAGCAGTCTTCTTGACGGCACCGGGGAGCTGTTTTTT.

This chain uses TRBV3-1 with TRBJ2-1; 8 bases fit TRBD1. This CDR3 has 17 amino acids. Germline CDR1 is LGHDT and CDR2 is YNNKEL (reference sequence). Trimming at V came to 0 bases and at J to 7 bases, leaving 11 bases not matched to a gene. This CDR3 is CASSQDLGTGTLNEQFF. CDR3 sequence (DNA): TGTGCCAGCAGCCAAGATTTAGGGACAGGTACCCTGAATGAGCAGTTCTTC.

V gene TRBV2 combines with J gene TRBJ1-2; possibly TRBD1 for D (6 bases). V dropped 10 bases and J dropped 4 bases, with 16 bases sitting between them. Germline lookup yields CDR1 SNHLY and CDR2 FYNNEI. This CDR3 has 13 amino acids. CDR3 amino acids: CATRTVPSYGYTF. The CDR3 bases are TGTGCCACCCGGACAGTCCCTTCCTATGGCTACACCTTC.

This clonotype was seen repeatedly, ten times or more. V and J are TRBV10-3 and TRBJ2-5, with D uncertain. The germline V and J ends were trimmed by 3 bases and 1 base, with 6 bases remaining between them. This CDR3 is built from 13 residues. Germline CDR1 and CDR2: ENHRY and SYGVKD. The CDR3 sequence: CAISDLIQETQYF. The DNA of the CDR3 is TGTGCCATCAGTGATTTGATCCAAGAGACCCAGTACTTC.

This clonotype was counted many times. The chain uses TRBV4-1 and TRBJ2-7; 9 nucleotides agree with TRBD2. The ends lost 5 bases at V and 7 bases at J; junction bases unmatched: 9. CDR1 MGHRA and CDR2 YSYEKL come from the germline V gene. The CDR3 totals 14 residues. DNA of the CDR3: TGCGCCAGCAGCAGGACTAGCGAGGTGGGGGAGCAGTACTTC. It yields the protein CASSRTSEVGEQYF.

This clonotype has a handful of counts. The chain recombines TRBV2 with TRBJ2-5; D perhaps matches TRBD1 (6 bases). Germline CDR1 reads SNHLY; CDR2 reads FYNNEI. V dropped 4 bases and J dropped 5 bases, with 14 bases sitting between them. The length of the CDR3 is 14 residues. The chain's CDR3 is CASSGRGLGETQYF. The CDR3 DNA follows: TGTGCCAGCAGTGGCAGGGGTCTAGGGGAGACCCAGTACTTC.

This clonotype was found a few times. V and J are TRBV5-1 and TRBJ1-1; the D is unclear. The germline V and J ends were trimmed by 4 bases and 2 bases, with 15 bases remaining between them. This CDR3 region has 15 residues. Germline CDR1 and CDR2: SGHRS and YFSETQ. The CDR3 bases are TGCGCCAGCAGCCCCGGATACAGTCCCAACACTGAAGCTTTCTTT. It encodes CASSPGYSPNTEAFF.

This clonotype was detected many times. CDR3 loop: CASSPGNTEAFF. In DNA form, the CDR3 reads TGTGCCAGCAGTCCCGGGAACACTGAAGCTTTCTTT. The chain links TRBV6-6 to TRBJ1-1; no clear D. Germline-derived CDR1 and CDR2 are MNHNY and SVGAGI (reference sequence). The CDR3 loop spans 12 amino acids. V lost 5 bases and J 1 base, leaving 5 bases between the germline ends.

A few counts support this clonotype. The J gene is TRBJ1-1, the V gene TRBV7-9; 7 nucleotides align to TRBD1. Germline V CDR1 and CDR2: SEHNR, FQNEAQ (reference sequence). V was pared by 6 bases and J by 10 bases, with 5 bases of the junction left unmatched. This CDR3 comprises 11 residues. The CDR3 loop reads CASRGGLSAFF. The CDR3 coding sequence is TGTGCCAGCAGAGGGGGCCTTTCAGCTTTCTTT.

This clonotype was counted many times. The DNA of the CDR3 is TGCGCCAGCACCAGCGGCTCCTACAATGAGCAGTTCTTC. It yields the protein CASTSGSYNEQFF. V usage is TRBV10-2 and J usage is TRBJ2-1; tentative D call: TRBD2 (5 bases). V was trimmed by 7 bases and J by 0 bases, leaving 7 bases between them. The CDR3 runs 13 residues. Germline-derived CDR1 and CDR2 are WSHSY and SAAADI.

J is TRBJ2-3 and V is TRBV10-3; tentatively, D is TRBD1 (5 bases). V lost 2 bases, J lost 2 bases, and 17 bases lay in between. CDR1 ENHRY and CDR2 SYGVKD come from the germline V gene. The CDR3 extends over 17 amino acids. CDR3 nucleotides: TGTGCCATCAGTGAGCCGGATACAGGTCCACCCACAGATACGCAGTATTTT. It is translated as CAISEPDTGPPTDTQYF.